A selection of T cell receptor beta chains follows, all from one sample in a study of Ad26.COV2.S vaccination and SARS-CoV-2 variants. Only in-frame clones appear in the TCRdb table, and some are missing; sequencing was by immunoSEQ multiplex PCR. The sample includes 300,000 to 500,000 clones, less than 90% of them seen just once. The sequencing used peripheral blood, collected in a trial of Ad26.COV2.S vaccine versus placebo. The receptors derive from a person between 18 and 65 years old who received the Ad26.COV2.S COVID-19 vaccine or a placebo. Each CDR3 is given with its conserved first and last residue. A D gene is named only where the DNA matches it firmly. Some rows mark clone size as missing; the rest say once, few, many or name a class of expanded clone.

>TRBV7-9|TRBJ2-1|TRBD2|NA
CASSHITSGGAPEQFF
TGTGCCAGCAGCCACATAACTAGCGGGGGGGCCCCTGAGCAGTTCTTC
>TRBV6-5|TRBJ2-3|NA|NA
CASSKLFSTDTQYF
TGTGCCAGCAGTAAACTCTTTAGCACAGATACGCAGTATTTT
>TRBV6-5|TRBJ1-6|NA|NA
CATTPGARSPLHF
TGTGCCACCACCCCCGGGGCCCGCTCACCCCTCCACTTT
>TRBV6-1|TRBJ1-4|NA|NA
CASSDDSNRLTNEKLFF
TGTGCCAGCAGTGACGACTCGAACCGGCTAACTAATGAAAAACTGTTTTTT
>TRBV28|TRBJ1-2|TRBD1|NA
CASRATGGVGYTF
TGTGCCAGCAGGGCGACAGGGGGCGTTGGCTACACCTTC
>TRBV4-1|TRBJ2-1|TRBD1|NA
CASSQGGQGKWSNEQFF
TGCGCCAGCAGCCAAGGAGGACAGGGTAAATGGAGTAATGAGCAGTTCTTC
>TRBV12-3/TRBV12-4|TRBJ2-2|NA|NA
CASSFSVAGELFF
TGTGCCAGCAGTTTTTCTGTAGCCGGGGAGCTGTTTTTT
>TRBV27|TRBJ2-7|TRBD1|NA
CASKSLGQGDYEQYF
TGTGCCAGCAAATCTTTGGGACAGGGAGACTACGAGCAGTACTTC
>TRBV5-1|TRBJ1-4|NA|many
CASSWDMAGDEKLFF
TGCGCCAGCAGCTGGGATATGGCGGGCGATGAAAAACTGTTTTTT
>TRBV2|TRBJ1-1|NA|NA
CATGREANTEAFF
TGTGCCACCGGGCGGGAAGCGAACACTGAAGCTTTCTTT
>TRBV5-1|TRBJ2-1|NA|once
CASSLYSRGYGNEQFF
TGCGCCAGCAGCTTGTATTCCAGGGGTTATGGCAATGAGCAGTTCTTC
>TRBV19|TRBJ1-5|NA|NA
CASRGATGRTYSNQPQHF
TGTGCCAGTAGGGGGGCCACAGGGAGGACTTATAGCAATCAGCCCCAGCATTTT
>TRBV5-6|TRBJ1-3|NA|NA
CASSDTDTSGNTIYF
TGTGCCAGCAGCGACACCGACACGTCAGGAAACACCATATATTTT
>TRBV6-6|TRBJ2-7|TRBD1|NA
CASSYSMWTGGYEQYF
TGTGCCAGCAGTTACTCAATGTGGACAGGGGGCTACGAGCAGTACTTC
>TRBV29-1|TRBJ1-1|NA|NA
CSVEVANTEAFF
TGCAGCGTTGAAGTCGCGAACACTGAAGCTTTCTTT
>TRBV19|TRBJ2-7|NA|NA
CASIPADLAGESYEQYF
TGTGCCAGTATTCCGGCAGATCTAGCAGGGGAGAGCTACGAGCAGTACTTC
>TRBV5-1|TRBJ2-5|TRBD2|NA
CASSLPGGNQETQYF
TGCGCCAGCAGCTTGCCGGGGGGGAACCAAGAGACCCAGTACTTC
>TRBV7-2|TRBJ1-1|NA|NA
CASSSRYLGGSNTEAFF
TGTGCCAGCAGCTCTAGATATCTTGGGGGCAGTAACACTGAAGCTTTCTTT
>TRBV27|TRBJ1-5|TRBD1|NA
CASRVTGLGNQPQHF
TGTGCCAGCAGGGTGACAGGGTTGGGCAATCAGCCCCAGCATTTT
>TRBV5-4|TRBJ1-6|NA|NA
CASSLTDSLSSPLHF
TGTGCCAGCAGCTTGACGGACAGCCTTTCTTCACCCCTCCACTTT
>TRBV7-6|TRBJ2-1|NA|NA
CASSLGPRGAGTYNEQFF
TGTGCCAGCAGCTTAGGCCCGAGGGGGGCAGGGACCTACAATGAGCAGTTCTTC
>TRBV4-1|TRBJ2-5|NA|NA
CASSQASGEETQYF
TGCGCCAGCAGCCAAGCGTCAGGGGAAGAGACCCAGTACTTC
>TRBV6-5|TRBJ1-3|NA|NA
CASLDKFSGNTIYF
TGTGCCAGCCTTGATAAGTTCTCTGGAAACACCATATATTTT
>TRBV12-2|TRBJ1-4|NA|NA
CASLKVKTGTANEKLFF
TGTGCAAGCCTGAAGGTGAAGACAGGGACAGCTAATGAAAAACTGTTTTTT
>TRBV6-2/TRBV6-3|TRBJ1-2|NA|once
CASSYPGYYGYTF
TGTGCCAGCAGTTACCCCGGATACTATGGCTACACCTTC